Following are 8 T cell receptor beta chains from one sample sequenced in a study of beta chain features in type 1 diabetes. Study-wide points: Type 1 diabetes patients had TCRB CDR3s that were shorter (moderately but significantly so) in all four CD4+ subsets.

Expressed TCRB transcripts got sequenced, as all isolated RNA was reverse transcribed. The assay was immunoSEQ multiplex PCR, and TCRdb's table has in-frame clones only and misses some. The sample records more than 550,000 clones, about an eighth being singletons. Their specific antigens are unknown. Sequenced input: naive CD4+ T cells from blood. The receptors here all came from a man aged 18 to 35 with type 1 diabetes.

The J gene is TRBJ2-3, the V gene TRBV15, with TRBD2 matching over 7 bases. There are 16 residues in the CDR3. V dropped 0 bases and J dropped 2; count of bases not matched to a gene: 5. Looked up from germline, CDR1 is LNHNV and CDR2 is YYDKDF (reference sequence). Here the CDR3 DNA reads TGTGCCACCAGCAGAGATAGGACTAGGACCACAGATACGCAGTATTTT. It is translated as CATSRDRTRTTDTQYF.

This chain links TRBV2 with TRBJ2-5, with D possibly being TRBD2 (6 bases). Trimming pared 8 bases from V and 4 bases from J, leaving 11 bases between. This CDR3 region has 12 residues. Germline assignment: CDR1 SNHLY and CDR2 FYNNEI. The CDR3 loop reads CASQRERETQYF. CDR3 DNA sequence: TGTGCCAGCCAACGGGAGCGAGAGACCCAGTACTTC. The variable domain in full, with the rest retrieved from reference TRBV2 and TRBJ2-5, is EPEVTQTPSHQVTQMGQEVILRCVPISNHLYFYWYRQILGQKVEFLVSFYNNEISEKSEIFDDQFSVERPDGSNFTLKIRSTKLEDSAMYFCASQRERETQYFGPGTRLLVL.

This clone came up a few times. The genes are TRBV5-4 and TRBJ2-5, with 8 bases aligning to TRBD2. Per germline, CDR1 SGHNT and CDR2 YYREEE (reference sequence). The trim removed 4 bases at V and 3 bases at J, leaving 8 bases unmatched. CDR3 size: 15 residues. DNA for the CDR3: TGTGCCAGCAGCCCCGGGGGGCGGGGGGAAGAGACCCAGTACTTC. It yields the protein CASSPGGRGEETQYF.

This clone was found a few times. The V gene is TRBV7-3, the J gene TRBJ2-2, with 7 bases fitting TRBD1. This CDR3 has 14 amino acids. Unmatched junction bases numbered 5, after V lost 5 bases and J lost 5 bases. The germline V gene encodes CDR1 SGHTA and CDR2 FQGTGA. The CDR3 region is CASSPRQGTGELFF. The CDR3, as DNA: TGTGCCAGCAGCCCACGACAGGGTACCGGGGAGCTGTTTTTT.

The V and J genes are TRBV11-3 and TRBJ2-7; 11 nucleotides match TRBD2. The CDR3 consists of 14 residues. V shed 7 bases and J 6 bases; nucleotides not matched to a gene: 8. The germline CDR1 and CDR2 sequences are SGHNT and YENEEA. CDR3 region: CASTIRGLAAEQYF. The CDR3 DNA follows: TGTGCCAGCACCATTAGGGGACTAGCGGCCGAGCAGTACTTC.

The chain employs TRBV30 and TRBJ1-2, with 8 bases lining up with TRBD1. CDR1 is GTSNPN and CDR2 is SVGIG in the germline V gene (reference sequence). The length of the CDR3 is 15 residues. V lost 0 bases, J lost 7 bases, and 10 bases stayed unmatched. CDR3 region: CAWSVYKDRVSGYTF. DNA of the CDR3: TGTGCCTGGAGTGTATACAAGGACAGGGTTTCTGGCTACACCTTC.

V usage is TRBV7-3 and J usage is TRBJ2-1; D possibly corresponds to TRBD2 (5 bases). From germline, CDR1 is SGHTA and CDR2 FQGTGA. The CDR3 contains 15 residues. Trimming left V 1 base short and J 8 bases short, with 15 bases between. CDR3 in DNA: TGTGCCAGCAGCTTAAGTGGGCCGGCCGGGGATGAGCAGTTCTTC. Translated: CASSLSGPAGDEQFF.

This clone was counted between two and nine times. This rearrangement joins TRBV2 to TRBJ2-3, with TRBD2 identical over 10 bases. The CDR3 is made up of 14 amino acids. The trim removed 9 bases at V and 3 bases at J, leaving 6 bases unmatched. Germline CDR1 reads SNHLY; CDR2 reads FYNNEI. In DNA, the CDR3 is TGTGCCAGTAAACTAGCGGGGAGGACAGATACGCAGTATTTT. Residues: CASKLAGRTDTQYF. The variable domain in full, completed from reference TRBV2 and TRBJ2-3, reads EPEVTQTPSHQVTQMGQEVILRCVPISNHLYFYWYRQILGQKVEFLVSFYNNEISEKSEIFDDQFSVERPDGSNFTLKIRSTKLEDSAMYFCASKLAGRTDTQYFGPGTRLTVL.